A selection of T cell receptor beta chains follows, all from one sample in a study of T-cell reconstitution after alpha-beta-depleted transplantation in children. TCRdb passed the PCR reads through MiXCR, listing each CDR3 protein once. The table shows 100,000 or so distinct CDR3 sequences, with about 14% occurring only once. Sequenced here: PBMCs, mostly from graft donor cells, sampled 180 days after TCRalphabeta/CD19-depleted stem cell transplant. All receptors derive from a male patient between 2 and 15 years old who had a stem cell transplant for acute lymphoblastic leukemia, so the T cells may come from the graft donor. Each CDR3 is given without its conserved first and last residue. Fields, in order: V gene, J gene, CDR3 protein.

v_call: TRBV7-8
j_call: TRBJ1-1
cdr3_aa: ASSYRRGIWNTEAF

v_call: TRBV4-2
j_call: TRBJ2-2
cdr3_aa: ASSQVGLEGNTGELF

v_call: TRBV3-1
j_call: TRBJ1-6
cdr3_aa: ASSQPWGYSPLH

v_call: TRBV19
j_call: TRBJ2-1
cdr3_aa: ASSGGFAEQF

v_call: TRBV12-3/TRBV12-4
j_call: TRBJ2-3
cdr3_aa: ASSVLAGSSTDTQY

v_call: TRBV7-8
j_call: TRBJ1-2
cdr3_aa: ASSGDRSLKGYT

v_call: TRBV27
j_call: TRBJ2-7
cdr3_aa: ASSSDPYEQY

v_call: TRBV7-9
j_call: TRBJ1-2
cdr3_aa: ASSLGTGTNYGYT

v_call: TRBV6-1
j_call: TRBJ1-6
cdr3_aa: ASRTGGSSYNSPLH

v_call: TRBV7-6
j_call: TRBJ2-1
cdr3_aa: ASSLGGRSKSSYNEQF

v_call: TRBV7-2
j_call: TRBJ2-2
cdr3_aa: ASSLLITGELF

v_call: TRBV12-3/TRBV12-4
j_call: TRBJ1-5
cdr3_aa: ASSSSGSNQPQH

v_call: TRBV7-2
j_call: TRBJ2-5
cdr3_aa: ASSSPVWGLRETQY

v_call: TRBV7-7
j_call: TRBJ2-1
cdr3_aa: ASSLAPPGSLSNEQF

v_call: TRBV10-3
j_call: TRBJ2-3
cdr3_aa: AIRSGGAADTQY

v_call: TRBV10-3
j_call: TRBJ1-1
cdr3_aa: AISETDNTEAF

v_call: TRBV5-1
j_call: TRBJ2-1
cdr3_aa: ASSFGTSGGTSSYNEQF

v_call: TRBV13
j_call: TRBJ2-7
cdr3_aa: ASGNRGRYEQY

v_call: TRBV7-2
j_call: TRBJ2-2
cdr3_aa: ASSLGQGDTGELF

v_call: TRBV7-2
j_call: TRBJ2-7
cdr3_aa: ASSLRQEGYEQY

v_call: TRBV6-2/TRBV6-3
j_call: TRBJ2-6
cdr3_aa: ASRHAGANVLT

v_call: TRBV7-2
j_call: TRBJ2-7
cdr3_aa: ASSFPETGPREQY

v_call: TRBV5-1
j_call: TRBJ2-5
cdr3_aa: ASSSEPGQQETQY

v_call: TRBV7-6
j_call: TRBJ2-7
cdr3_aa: ASSLEASGVYEQY

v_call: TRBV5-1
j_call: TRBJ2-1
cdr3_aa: ASSFGGATYNEQF

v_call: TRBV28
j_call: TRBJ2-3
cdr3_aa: ASSLRGPGTDTQY

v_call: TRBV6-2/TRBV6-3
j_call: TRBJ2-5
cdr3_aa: ASALTSGGYRRETQY

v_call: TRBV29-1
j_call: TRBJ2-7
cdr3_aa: STWGRGGTEQY

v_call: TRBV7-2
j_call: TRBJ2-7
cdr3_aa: ASSQGGGSPYEQY

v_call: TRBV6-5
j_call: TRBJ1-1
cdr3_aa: ASSYVGTEAF

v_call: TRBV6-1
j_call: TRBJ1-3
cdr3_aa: ASSEGSFSGNTIY

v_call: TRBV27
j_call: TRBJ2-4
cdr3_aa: ASSTGPPLAKNIQY

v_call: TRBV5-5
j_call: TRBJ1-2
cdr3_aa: ASSLGDGNYGYT

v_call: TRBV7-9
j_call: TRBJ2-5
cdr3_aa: ASSLVGAQETQY

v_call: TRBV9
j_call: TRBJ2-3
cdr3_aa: ASSGLAGGPTDTQY

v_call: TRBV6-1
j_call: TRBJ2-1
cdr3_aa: ASSDLVNEQF

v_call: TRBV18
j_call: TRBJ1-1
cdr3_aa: ASSPLSRRGMNTEAF

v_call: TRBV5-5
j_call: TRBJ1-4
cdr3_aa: ASSLGQTRTYEKLF

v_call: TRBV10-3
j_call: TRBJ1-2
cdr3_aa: AISLGTEYGYT

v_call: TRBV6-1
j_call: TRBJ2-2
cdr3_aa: ASSEFPPGTGELF

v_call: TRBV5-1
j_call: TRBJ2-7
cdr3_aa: ASSWGGPGSNEQY

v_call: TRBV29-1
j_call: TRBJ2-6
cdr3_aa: SVEGGPGANVLT

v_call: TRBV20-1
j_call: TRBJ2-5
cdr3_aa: SATVGGQETQY

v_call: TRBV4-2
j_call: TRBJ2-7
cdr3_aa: ASSQGVGYYEQY

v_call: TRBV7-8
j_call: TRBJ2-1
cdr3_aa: ASSLDSIELKNEQF

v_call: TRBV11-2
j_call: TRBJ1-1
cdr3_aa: ASSFPGTAPSAEAF